These 12 T cell receptor beta chains originate from one sample sequenced in a study of blood T cell repertoires in COVID-19. Data came from immunoSEQ multiplex PCR; TCRdb stores just in-frame clones and leaves some out. The table records 250,000 to 350,000 clones, 85% to 90% of them present only once. Material for sequencing was peripheral blood. The receptors were gathered from a woman aged 45-60 years with COVID-19, enrolled during active disease.

The V call is TRBV29-1, the J call TRBJ1-1, with 9 nucleotides matching TRBD1. Germline CDR1 and CDR2: SQVTM and ANQGSEA. The CDR3 runs 15 residues. With V trimmed by 7 bases and J by 6 bases, 15 bases remained unmatched. This chain's CDR3 is CSAMDRGSPRAEAFF. In DNA, the CDR3 is TGCAGCGCCATGGACAGGGGAAGCCCAAGGGCTGAAGCTTTCTTT.

The CDR3 reads CASSVARAWTQYF. The CDR3 bases are TGTGCCAGCAGTGTAGCGAGGGCCTGGACCCAGTACTTC. The chain combines TRBV6-6 with TRBJ2-5; weak D call: TRBD2 (5 bases). Germline lookup yields CDR1 MNHNY and CDR2 SVGAGI (reference sequence). The CDR3 length is 13 residues. The V end lost 5 bases, the J end lost 7 bases, and 14 bases lay between the germline ends.

The chain couples TRBV3-1 (or the pseudogene TRBV3-2) to TRBJ2-1; 9 bases align to TRBD2. The V gene end was trimmed by 4 bases and the J gene end by 8 bases; junction bases not matched to a gene: 15. Per the germline V gene, CDR1 is LGHDT and CDR2 is YNNKEL (reference sequence). The CDR3 contains 17 residues. The CDR3 DNA sequence: TGTGCCAGCAGCCCCAGTAGGGGCGGGAGGGCCCTCCATGAGCAGTTCTTC. Its translation is CASSPSRGGRALHEQFF.

The chain couples TRBV2 to TRBJ2-1, with D tentatively TRBD1 (6 bases). This CDR3 region has 12 residues. Trimming left V 6 bases short and J 4 bases short, with 7 bases between. Per the germline V gene, CDR1 is SNHLY and CDR2 is FYNNEI. The CDR3 DNA sequence: TGTGCCAGCAGCGGACAGTACAATGAGCAGTTCTTC. It specifies CASSGQYNEQFF.

Comment on this clone: As the CDR3 is not closed by the conserved phenylalanine or tryptophan, this likely results from a read error. The limits of the CDR3 on the DNA are not certain, so only TCRdb's listed CDR3 is given. The rearrangement links TRBV6-6 to TRBJ2-7; TRBD1 is the table's D call, not checked against the DNA. Germline loops: CDR1 MNHNY, CDR2 SVGAGI (reference sequence). Including both end residues, the CDR3 is 11 amino acids long. CDR3 sequence: CASSKDREVSL.

This sequence joins TRBV19 and TRBJ2-1; TRBD2 matches 11 bases. The CDR3 is 17 amino acids. Germline V gene lookup returns CDR1 LNHDA and CDR2 SQIVND (reference sequence). Trimming removed 8 bases from V and 6 bases from J; junction bases left unmatched: 15. The CDR3 loop reads CASRRLAGPGSGNEQFF. DNA of the CDR3: TGTGCCAGTCGAAGACTAGCGGGACCCGGATCGGGCAATGAGCAGTTCTTC.

This rearrangement joins TRBV28 to TRBJ1-1, with D possibly matching TRBD1 (5 bases). Looked up from germline, CDR1 is MDHEN and CDR2 is SYDVKM. This CDR3 is built from 15 residues. Trimming took off 7 bases at V and 5 bases at J, with 20 bases between the two ends. CDR3 nucleotide sequence: TGTGCCAGCATCCGACCGGGGGGAGGGGTGACTGAAGCTTTCTTT. Encoded protein: CASIRPGGGVTEAFF.

V and J are TRBV19 and TRBJ1-1; 10 nucleotides agree with TRBD1. Losses at the gene ends were 7 bases for V and 2 bases for J; bases not matched to a gene: 10. Germline V lookup: CDR1 LNHDA, CDR2 SQIVND (reference sequence). The CDR3 is 16 amino acids. For the CDR3, the DNA is TGTGCCAGTACCTCGGTCGGGACAGGGGCAAACACTGAAGCTTTCTTT. As protein: CASTSVGTGANTEAFF.

The rearrangement links TRBV6-6 to TRBJ1-5; 7 nucleotides align to TRBD1. The CDR3 has 14 residues. V was clipped by 5 bases and J by 3 bases; unmatched bases: 4. Germline V gives CDR1 MNHNY, CDR2 SVGAGI (reference sequence). The CDR3 DNA follows: TGTGCCAGCAGTCCCGGGACAGTCAATCAGCCCCAGCATTTT. Its protein is CASSPGTVNQPQHF.

This CDR3 is CASSPSEGAAGANVLTF. Written as DNA, the CDR3 is TGCGCCAGCAGCCCCTCAGAGGGAGCAGCTGGGGCCAACGTCCTGACTTTC. The chain joins TRBV4-1 to TRBJ2-6; weak D call: TRBD2 (5 bases). CDR3 length equals 17 residues. Germline V gene sequence: CDR1 MGHRA, CDR2 YSYEKL. V was clipped by 4 bases and J by 2 bases, with 15 bases between them.

This clone is a singleton in its sample. The chain uses TRBV2 and TRBJ1-1; a possible D gene is TRBD1 (6 bases). This CDR3 region has 13 residues. From germline, CDR1 is SNHLY and CDR2 FYNNEI. V lost 6 bases, J lost 4 bases, and 12 bases lay in between. The CDR3 bases are TGTGCCAGCAGGATACAGGGAGTCACTGAAGCTTTCTTT. This gives the protein CASRIQGVTEAFF.

This clone was seen many times. This chain uses TRBV13 with TRBJ2-7; 7 nucleotides agree with TRBD1. The germline CDR1 and CDR2 sequences are PRHDT and FYEKMQ (reference sequence). With 5 bases clipped from V and 6 bases from J, the junction kept 13 bases outside the gene matches. The CDR3 extends over 15 amino acids. CDR3 sequence (DNA): TGTGCCAGCAGCCCGCAGGGGGACGTATGGGGCGAGCAGTACTTC. Protein sequence: CASSPQGDVWGEQYF.